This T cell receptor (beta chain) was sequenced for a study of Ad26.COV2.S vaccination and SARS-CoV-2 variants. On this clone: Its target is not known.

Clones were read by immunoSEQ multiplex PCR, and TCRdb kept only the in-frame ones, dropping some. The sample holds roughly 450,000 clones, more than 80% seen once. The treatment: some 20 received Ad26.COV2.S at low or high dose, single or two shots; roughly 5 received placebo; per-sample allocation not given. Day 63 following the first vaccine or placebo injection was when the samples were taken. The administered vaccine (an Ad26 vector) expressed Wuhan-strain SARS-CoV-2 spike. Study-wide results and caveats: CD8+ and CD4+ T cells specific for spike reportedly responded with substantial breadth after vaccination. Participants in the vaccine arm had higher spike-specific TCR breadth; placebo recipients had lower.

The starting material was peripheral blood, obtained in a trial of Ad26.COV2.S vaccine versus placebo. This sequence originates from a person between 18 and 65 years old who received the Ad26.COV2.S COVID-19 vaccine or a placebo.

CDR3 DNA: TGTGCCAGCAGGGTCCCACGGAAGGTTAACACTGAAGCTTTCTTT. It specifies CASRVPRKVNTEAFF. The chain couples TRBV7-3 to TRBJ1-1; D is unresolved. This CDR3 region has 15 residues. Germline V lookup: CDR1 SGHTA, CDR2 FQGTGA. Trimming took off 6 bases at V and 2 bases at J, with 16 bases between the two ends.